This passage covers 9 T cell receptor beta chains from one sample sequenced in a study of CXCR3-negative and CXCR3-positive naive CD8 T cells. Through 5' RACE with UMI labels, the TRB cDNA libraries were prepared. TCRdb re-analyzed the 5' RACE reads; it lists each CDR3 protein once, without DNA. This sample contains about 130,000 distinct CDR3 sequences. The sequenced sample consisted of naive CXCR3- CD8+ T cells from blood. Regarding subset: CD45RO-CCR7+CD27+CD95- naive CD8+ T cells lacking CXCR3 (TNR3-). Source of these receptors: a human donor in good health. Some clones in this sample may be carry-over from other donors' samples.

The rearrangement joins TRBV15 to TRBJ1-1; the D gene TCRdb calls, TRBD1, cannot be checked with no DNA. There are 14 residues in the CDR3. Per the germline V gene, CDR1 is LNHNV and CDR2 is YYDKDF (reference sequence). The CDR3 sequence is CATRSGQRQTEAFF.

This rearrangement joins TRBV6-1 to TRBJ2-3; the D call from TCRdb, TRBD1, cannot be confirmed without DNA. The CDR3 is made up of 14 amino acids. In germline, CDR1 is MNHNS, CDR2 SASEGT. The CDR3 is CASDYYGGTDTQYF.

V and J are TRBV5-4 and TRBJ2-3; the D call from TCRdb, TRBD1, cannot be confirmed without DNA. This CDR3 region has 17 residues. CDR1 and CDR2 (germline): SGHNT, YYREEE (reference sequence). The CDR3 sequence: CASSLVPGGGDPDTQYF.

The V and J genes are TRBV6-5 and TRBJ1-1; TCRdb returns TRBD1, unconfirmable since there is no DNA. The CDR3 is 17 amino acids. Germline lookup yields CDR1 MNHEY and CDR2 SVGAGI. The CDR3 here is CASSYSVLGQLSTEAFF.

This chain links TRBV20-1 with TRBJ1-5; TCRdb gives TRBD1 as the D gene, but with no DNA this cannot be confirmed. This CDR3 has 17 amino acids. The V gene's germline CDR1 is DFQATT and CDR2 SNEGSKA (reference sequence). Here the CDR3 reads CSAPDHLTGLGNQPQHF.

This rearrangement joins TRBV6-5 to TRBJ1-5. The germline V gene encodes CDR1 MNHEY and CDR2 SVGAGI. CDR3 length equals 13 residues. The CDR3 is CASSYSANQPQHF.

The chain joins TRBV23-1 to TRBJ2-7; TCRdb proposes TRBD2, but this gene call is untestable without DNA. TRBV23-1 is given ORF status, its function remaining uncertain. The CDR3 consists of 15 residues. The CDR3 region is CASRVQLAGAYEQYF.

The J gene is TRBJ2-7, the V gene TRBV7-9; the D call of TRBD1 rests on TCRdb alone, since no DNA is present to check it. Germline V gene data show CDR1 as SEHNR and CDR2 as FQNEAQ (reference sequence). The CDR3 has 12 amino acids. The CDR3 loop is CASSFFRDEQYF.

This sequence joins TRBV14 and TRBJ1-1. This CDR3 is 13 amino acids long. Germline-derived CDR1 and CDR2 are SGHDN and FVKESK. The CDR3 sequence is CASSLLRNTEAFF.